Below, 3 T cell receptor beta chains from the same sample are listed, as sequenced in a study of blood T cell repertoires in COVID-19. The assay was immunoSEQ multiplex PCR, and TCRdb's table has in-frame clones only and misses some. The sample shows roughly 220,000 clones, approximately 90% of them seen only once. Sequencing input: PBMCs or T cells enriched from blood (not recorded which). Source of these receptors: a middle-aged woman with acute COVID-19.

The rearrangement links TRBV9 to TRBJ1-6, with TRBD1 as a possible D gene (5 bases). Between the trimmed V and J ends, which lost 0 bases and 8 bases, there was a span of 9 bases. CDR1 is SGDLS and CDR2 is YYNGEE in the germline V gene. CDR3 length: 14 amino acids. The CDR3 coding sequence is TGTGCCAGCAGCGTAGAGGGGAGGGATTCACCCCTCCACTTT. Translated, it gives CASSVEGRDSPLHF.

V is TRBV19 and J is TRBJ1-2; TRBD1 matches at 8 bases. The CDR3 is made up of 16 amino acids. With V trimmed by 1 base and J by 7 bases, 11 bases remained unmatched. Per germline, CDR1 LNHDA and CDR2 SQIVND (reference sequence). The CDR3 DNA follows: TGTGCCAGTAGTATAGCGGCGTCCCGGACAGGGTTTGGCTACACCTTC. Translating it yields CASSIAASRTGFGYTF.

This rearrangement joins TRBV6-2 or TRBV6-3 to TRBJ1-5, with TRBD1 matching 7 bases. Germline loops: CDR1 MNHEY, CDR2 SVGEGT. The V and J ends lost 2 bases and 4 bases, in that order; junction bases with no gene match: 5. The CDR3 contains 15 residues. CDR3 amino acids: CASSYVRGFNQPQHF. As DNA, the CDR3 is TGTGCCAGCAGTTACGTCAGGGGGTTTAATCAGCCCCAGCATTTT.